A selection of T cell receptor beta chains follows, all from one sample in a study of T cells in Graves' hyperthyroidism and ophthalmopathy. TCRdb re-derived calls from the multiplex PCR reads in MiXCR, one entry per CDR3 protein. The data contain around 620,000 distinct CDR3 sequences, 15% to 20% of them singletons. Specimen: blood. All receptors derive from a woman in her thirties with Graves' hyperthyroidism. The CDR3 runs from the conserved cysteine through the conserved F or W. D genes are given only for firm matches. Size is stated for part of the rows, as once, few or many counts, or as a class when the clone is expanded.

D: NA
J: TRBJ1-2
length: 13
V: TRBV20-1
size: many
DNA: TGCAGTGCTAGAGATTGGAGGAAGCCTGGCTACACCTTC
CDR3: CSARDWRKPGYTF

D: NA
J: TRBJ1-5
length: 14
V: TRBV18
size: NA
DNA: TGTGCCAGCTCACGTCGGGAGCTCGGGGAGCCCCAGCATTTT
CDR3: CASSRRELGEPQHF

D: NA
J: TRBJ2-3
length: 17
V: TRBV28
size: many
DNA: TGTGCCAGCAGCCCGTTTGGGCAGGGGAGGGACACAGATACGCAGTATTTT
CDR3: CASSPFGQGRDTDTQYF

D: NA
J: TRBJ2-5
length: 15
V: TRBV5-1
size: few
DNA: TGCGCCAGCAGCATGGGGGGCGGCCCACAAGAGACCCAGTACTTC
CDR3: CASSMGGGPQETQYF

D: NA
J: TRBJ2-7
length: 14
V: TRBV28
size: many
DNA: TGTGCCAGCAGTTTACCGGGAATATCCTACGAGCAGTACTTC
CDR3: CASSLPGISYEQYF

D: NA
J: TRBJ2-7
length: 16
V: TRBV28
size: NA
DNA: TGTGCCAGCAGAGCTCAGGGGACCACCGCCAGGTACGAGCAGTACTTC
CDR3: CASRAQGTTARYEQYF

D: NA
J: TRBJ1-6
length: 14
V: TRBV28
size: many
DNA: TGTGCCAGCAGTCCTTCCGGACTGTATTCACCCCTCCACTTT
CDR3: CASSPSGLYSPLHF

D: TRBD2
J: TRBJ2-7
length: 15
V: TRBV11-1
size: NA
DNA: TGTGCCAGCAGGACCGGGGACGGGGGGTACGTCGAGCAGTACTTC
CDR3: CASRTGDGGYVEQYF

D: NA
J: TRBJ2-5
length: 11
V: TRBV20-1
size: NA
DNA: TGCAGTGCTAGCGGCCAAGAGACCCAGTACTTC
CDR3: CSASGQETQYF

D: TRBD1
J: TRBJ2-1
length: 14
V: TRBV5-1
size: many
DNA: TGCGCCAGCAGCTGGGGGACAGGGGACAATGAGCAGTTCTTC
CDR3: CASSWGTGDNEQFF

D: NA
J: TRBJ2-2
length: 16
V: TRBV12-3/TRBV12-4
size: many
DNA: TGTGCCAGCAGTCAGTACAGGGGGGGCAACACCGGGGAGCTGTTTTTT
CDR3: CASSQYRGGNTGELFF

D: TRBD1
J: TRBJ1-1
length: 14
V: TRBV28
size: many
DNA: TGTGCCAGCAGTGCCGGGACAGGGGAAGCTGAAGCTTTCTTT
CDR3: CASSAGTGEAEAFF

D: NA
J: TRBJ2-5
length: 13
V: TRBV6-1
size: many
DNA: TGTGCCAGCAGTGAGGGGCCGCAAGAGACCCAGTACTTC
CDR3: CASSEGPQETQYF

D: NA
J: TRBJ1-5
length: 13
V: TRBV20-1
size: few
DNA: TGCAGTGCTAGCGCAGGGTTAGAGGGGCCCCAGCATTTT
CDR3: CSASAGLEGPQHF

D: TRBD2
J: TRBJ2-7
length: 14
V: TRBV20-1
size: many
DNA: TGCAGTGCCGGCCAGGGAGCGGGAGCCTACGAGCAGTACTTC
CDR3: CSAGQGAGAYEQYF

D: NA
J: TRBJ2-2
length: 16
V: TRBV28
size: NA
DNA: TGTGCCAGCAGTTTATCCCGGGCCCCGAACACCGGGGAGCTGTTTTTT
CDR3: CASSLSRAPNTGELFF

D: NA
J: TRBJ1-6
length: 12
V: TRBV20-1
size: few
DNA: TGCAGTGCGCGAGACACCAATTCACCCCTCCACTTT
CDR3: CSARDTNSPLHF

D: NA
J: TRBJ2-3
length: 16
V: TRBV27
size: few
DNA: TGTGCCAGCAGTTTTCGAACAGCGAGTTGGGCAGATACGCAGTATTTT
CDR3: CASSFRTASWADTQYF

D: TRBD2
J: TRBJ2-3
length: 17
V: TRBV28
size: many
DNA: TGTGCCAGCAGTACGGGACTAGCGGGAGATTCTACAGATACGCAGTATTTT
CDR3: CASSTGLAGDSTDTQYF

D: NA
J: TRBJ1-2
length: 16
V: TRBV3-1
size: few
DNA: TGTGCCAGCAGCCAAGATAATACAGGGTGGAACTATGGCTACACCTTC
CDR3: CASSQDNTGWNYGYTF

D: NA
J: TRBJ2-5
length: 16
V: TRBV7-2
size: many
DNA: TGTGCCAGCAGCCCGCGGCCAGGGGGGCGGCGGGAGACCCAGTACTTC
CDR3: CASSPRPGGRRETQYF

D: NA
J: TRBJ2-3
length: 13
V: TRBV6-6
size: few
DNA: TGTGCCAGCAGTTACTCCTTCCGAGATACGCAGTATTTT
CDR3: CASSYSFRDTQYF

D: NA
J: TRBJ2-3
length: 13
V: TRBV24-1
size: many
DNA: TGTGCCACCAGTGGTCGGAGCACAGATACGCAGTATTTT
CDR3: CATSGRSTDTQYF

D: NA
J: TRBJ2-7
length: 13
V: TRBV5-1
size: NA
DNA: TGCGCCAGCAGCTTGTTCCCACGGGAAGAGCAGTACTTC
CDR3: CASSLFPREEQYF

D: NA
J: TRBJ1-2
length: 17
V: TRBV5-1
size: few
DNA: TGCGCCAGCAGCGCCCGGTCCAGAGGAGCTTTACAATATGGCTACGCCTTC
CDR3: CASSARSRGALQYGYAF